These 5 T cell receptor beta chains were sequenced from one sample in a study of blood T cell repertoires in COVID-19. The assay was immunoSEQ multiplex PCR, and TCRdb's table has in-frame clones only and misses some. The profile shows roughly 220,000 clones, around 80% of them singletons. Sequences were obtained from peripheral blood. These receptors all come from an older woman with acute or convalescent COVID-19.

This clone was counted a single time. The chain couples TRBV24-1 to TRBJ2-5; 13 nucleotides match TRBD2. From germline, CDR1 is KGHDR and CDR2 SFDVKD. V gave up 6 bases and J gave up 5 bases; unmatched junction bases: 5. This CDR3 comprises 15 residues. The CDR3 bases are TGTGCCACCAGTCGGACTAGCGGGAGCGGGGAGACCCAGTACTTC. Its translation is CATSRTSGSGETQYF.

J is TRBJ2-1 and V is TRBV3-1 (or the pseudogene TRBV3-2); D is unresolved. V lost 5 bases and J lost 10, with 12 bases in between. The CDR3 spans 12 residues. Germline assignment: CDR1 LGHDT and CDR2 YNNKEL (reference sequence). CDR3 in DNA: TGTGCCAGCAGCTTCACTACGGAGGAGCAGTTCTTC. This gives the protein CASSFTTEEQFF.

Details on this clone: Other DNA sequences from this sample encode an identical CDR3 as well. The chain combines TRBV6-5 with TRBJ1-1, with 7 bases matching TRBD1. The V and J ends lost 6 bases and 3 bases, in that order; junction bases with no gene match: 4. The CDR3 length is 13 residues. The V gene's germline CDR1 is MNHEY and CDR2 SVGAGI. The CDR3 nucleotides read TGTGCCAGCAGCCGGGACAGCTACACTGAAGCTTTCTTT. It yields the protein CASSRDSYTEAFF.

The genes are TRBV19 and TRBJ2-7; 7 bases fit TRBD1. The CDR3 is made up of 14 amino acids. CDR1 is LNHDA, CDR2 SQIVND, per germline (reference sequence). The V and J ends lost 5 bases and 2 bases, in that order; junction bases with no gene match: 6. The DNA of the CDR3 is TGTGCCAGTAGTGGGGCAGGGGGAACCTACGAGCAGTACTTC. It yields the protein CASSGAGGTYEQYF.

This clone was seen a few times. The chain combines TRBV5-1 with TRBJ2-7; 10 positions agree with TRBD1. The V segment lost 5 bases and the J segment 1 base; nucleotides outside the gene matches: 3. The CDR3 consists of 14 residues. Germline CDR1 reads SGHRS; CDR2 reads YFSETQ. CDR3 region: CASSPGQGSYEQYF. As DNA, the CDR3 is TGCGCCAGCAGTCCGGGACAGGGGTCCTACGAGCAGTACTTC.